The text below deals with one T cell receptor (beta chain). The clone's antigen remains unknown. The record has no base qualities; no much larger clone is one base away. The time point label, read with the paper, signifies: pre-sensitization, week 0. Sample treatment or condition, as interpreted from the label and publication: therapeutic diphenylcyclopropenone sensitization with weekly scalp DPC. At every patch-test visit, the blood draw took place before the patch test was put on. Patients were considered eligible if aged 18 to 70, diagnosed with alopecia and deemed suitable for DPC therapy, and patients were excluded if pregnant. Total RNA was extracted from unfractionated whole blood that had been collected in Tempus Blood RNA tubes. The data belong to a study of human T cells and chemical hapten exposure (dated by TCRdb to the early 2020s). Broadly, across the study: For sensitization, 2% DPC in acetone was applied to a 2 cm by 2 cm area of upper inner arm skin. Throughout the study period of 20 to 25 weeks, patients also received therapeutic DPC doses to the scalp every week. Patch testing on the upper back used Finn chambers containing 0.01% DPC, with scoring done after 6 days according to International Contact Dermatitis Research Group standards. The mostly female patient cohort included alopecia areata with under or over 50% scalp involvement, alopecia totalis and alopecia universalis. Libraries were pooled for sequencing, and variation in per-sample TCR yields was attributed mainly to small differences in library volumes within the pool. This study followed changes in the peripheral blood TCR repertoire in vivo during primary and secondary sensitization of alopecia patients to the hapten diphenylcyclopropenone (DPC). Patient blood was sampled pre-sensitization (week 0) and at 2, 6 and about 24 weeks after DPC sensitization. Twenty-nine alopecia patients provided blood for TCR sequencing at one to four time points (pre-sensitization, 2, 6 and 24 weeks).

The junction shows trimming of 3 bases on V and 2 bases on J, and the gene matches do not reach 6 bases of it. Via the germline V gene, CDR1 is SGHTA and CDR2 FQGNSA. Including the terminal cysteine and phenylalanine, the CDR3 comprises 15 residues. Of all the DNA, just the CDR3 is kept, 45 bases in frame from base 1. Libraries were made using RACE. The run used a NextSeq 500. During library preparation, unique molecular identifiers were attached to individual cDNA molecules so that TCRs could be counted quantitatively and reproducibly. From each blood RNA sample, both TCR alpha and TCR beta chains were sequenced. On the authors' methods: A median of approximately 96,000 TCRs per sample was observed, with a range of about 20,000 to 690,600. V, J and CDR3 annotation of the TCR reads was carried out using the Decombinator software suite. To make PS versus PT1 abundance plots, every sample was subsampled to the same number of TCRs (28,000). TCRs were defined as expanded if absent before sensitization and observed at least eight times at the 2-week time point. Using fastp at Q25 and MiXCR, TCRdb reprocessed the public reads and kept productive beta chains. Each entry is one CDR3 protein sequence, shown with its most common DNA and genes. These V and J calls derive from TCRdb rather than the authors' analysis. This sample comprises more than 300,000 distinct CDR3 sequences, roughly 5.3% of them detected only once. The ten largest account for 2.5% to 3% of the sample.

The research as a whole found: Alopecia, a presumed autoimmune disease, was present in all patients, so the immune response of the patients might differ from that of healthy individuals. After repeated subsampling, the strength of the expansion versus patch-test correlation and the threshold at which it became significant changed. DPC sensitization did not change how many TCRs were above 1 in 1000 frequency, and no evidence was found of alterations in global repertoire structure. Patch test score correlated positively with the number of PT1 expanded TCRs, reaching significance at thresholds 8, 16 and 32 but not at 4. Expanded TCRs formed significantly more large CDR3 similarity clusters than pre-sensitization or healthy control sets, consistent with antigen-driven responses.

The receptor comes from a woman aged 50 to 60 with alopecia areata. Some clones in this sample may be carry-over from other donors' samples. The chain employs TRBV7-2 and TRBJ2-7; 8 central nucleotides agree with TRBD1. Sample: whole blood, taken in connection with sensitization to the hapten diphenylcyclopropenone (DPC). The DNA reads as follows: TGTGCCAGCAGCTTTGACAGGGGTTTCGCCTACGAGCAGTACTTC. Its translation reads: CASSFDRGFAYEQYF.